The 31 T cell receptor beta chains below all came from one sample that was sequenced in a study of identical twins. MiXCR, applied by TCRdb to the 5' RACE reads, yields one record per CDR3 protein. This sample yields around 960,000 distinct CDR3 sequences, of which around an eighth are seen a single time; under 2% belongs to the top ten. This same sample was also taken into another study, of yellow fever vaccine responses in identical twins.

Material: PBMCs. These receptors were collected from a woman aged 18-35 years in good health.

A few counts support this clonotype. The chain couples TRBV6-1 to TRBJ1-3; D not certain. Germline V gene lookup returns CDR1 MNHNS and CDR2 SASEGT. Trimming shortened V by 0 bases and J by 10 bases, and 19 bases separated the two germline ends. The CDR3 sequence is 16 residues long. CDR3 residues: CASSEAVGTPGRTIYF. CDR3 in DNA: TGTGCCAGCAGTGAAGCGGTGGGAACGCCTGGTAGGACCATATATTTT.

This chain links TRBV15 with TRBJ2-3; 8 nucleotides agree with TRBD1. The CDR3 spans 16 residues. CDR1 and CDR2 from the germline V gene are LNHNV and YYDKDF (reference sequence). After removal of 2 bases from V and 2 bases from J, the junction contained 6 bases not matched to a gene. As DNA, the CDR3 is TGTGCCACCAGCAGACCCGGACAGGGTAACACAGATACGCAGTATTTT. It yields the protein CATSRPGQGNTDTQYF.

The chain uses TRBV7-9 and TRBJ2-7, with 7 bases matching TRBD1. With V trimmed by 5 bases and J by 5 bases, 6 bases remained unmatched. This CDR3 contains 13 residues. Germline values: CDR1 SEHNR, CDR2 FQNEAQ (reference sequence). The CDR3 nucleotides are TGTGCCAGCAGCCCTGGGACAGCCCACGAGCAGTACGTC. Translating it yields CASSPGTAHEQYV.

This clonotype was seen only a few times. The chain uses TRBV3-1 and TRBJ2-1; D unresolved. The CDR3 spans 16 residues. CDR1 LGHDT and CDR2 YNNKEL come from the germline V gene (reference sequence). The V gene lost 0 bases and the J gene lost 8 bases, with 17 bases spanning the gap. The CDR3 DNA reads as TGTGCCAGCAGCCAAGATCTCCCGCAGGTTTCGTATGAGCAGTTCTTC. It yields the protein CASSQDLPQVSYEQFF.

This clonotype was picked up many times. The gene calls are TRBV5-1 and TRBJ1-2, with 7 bases that match TRBD1. There are 11 residues in the CDR3. V dropped 7 bases and J dropped 8; count of bases not matched to a gene: 5. Germline V gene sequence: CDR1 SGHRS, CDR2 YFSETQ. In DNA, the CDR3 is TGCGCCAGCGCCGAAGGGGGCGGCTACACCTTC. Protein: CASAEGGGYTF.

In this sample, this clonotype turned up many times. CDR3 DNA: TGTGCCAGCAGTTTAGATGGCTGGCCCCAGCATTTT. Translated, it gives CASSLDGWPQHF. The rearrangement links TRBV12-3 or TRBV12-4 to TRBJ1-5; D ambiguous. The CDR3 has 12 residues. V lost 1 base, J lost 9 bases, and 7 bases lay in between.

J is TRBJ2-5 and V is TRBV5-1; TRBD2 matches 10 bases. CDR1 and CDR2 (germline): SGHRS, YFSETQ. This CDR3 contains 15 residues. J gave up 5 bases and V 2 bases, and 6 bases lay outside the gene matches. The CDR3 DNA reads as TGCGCCAGCAGCTTAAGCGGGAGGGCCTTGGAGACCCAGTACTTC. Protein product: CASSLSGRALETQYF.

This clonotype was picked up a small number of times. The genes are TRBV5-5 and TRBJ2-1; D is unresolved. Germline V gene sequence: CDR1 SGHKS, CDR2 YYEKEE (reference sequence). V was cut by 4 bases and J by 5 bases, with 16 bases left in between. The CDR3 contains 15 residues. The CDR3 here is CASSLDLMVNNEQFF. CDR3 nucleotide sequence: TGTGCCAGCAGCCTGGACCTAATGGTCAACAATGAGCAGTTCTTC.

The V gene is TRBV19, the J gene TRBJ1-1; no reliable D call. The CDR3 is 13 residues long. Trimming shortened V by 7 bases and J by 1 base, and 10 bases separated the two germline ends. In germline, CDR1 is LNHDA, CDR2 SQIVND (reference sequence). CDR3 DNA: TGTGCCAGTAAATTGGTAGGGAACACTGAAGCTTTCTTT. This gives the protein CASKLVGNTEAFF.

The CDR3 region is CASSPGPGAILETQYF. The CDR3 region has the DNA TGCGCCAGCAGCCCGGGTCCGGGGGCAATCCTAGAGACCCAGTACTTC. The J gene is TRBJ2-5, the V gene TRBV4-1; tentatively, D is TRBD1 or TRBD2 (6 bases each). The CDR3 consists of 16 residues. The V end was cut by 4 bases, the J end by 4 bases, with 19 bases between. Germline CDR1 is MGHRA and CDR2 is YSYEKL.

This clonotype was counted only a few times. The chain has TRBV6-5 and TRBJ1-1; tentatively, D is TRBD1 (6 bases). Per germline, CDR1 MNHEY and CDR2 SVGAGI. This CDR3 is 12 amino acids long. V lost 5 bases and J 6 bases, leaving 10 bases between the germline ends. CDR3 coding DNA: TGTGCCAGCAGTACTACAGGGTCTGAAGCTTTCTTT. Encoded protein: CASSTTGSEAFF.

This chain joins TRBV5-1 and TRBJ2-7; a possible D gene is TRBD2 (5 bases). The CDR3 has 15 residues. Between the trimmed V and J ends, which lost 7 bases and 0 bases, there was a span of 17 bases. The V gene's germline CDR1 is SGHRS and CDR2 YFSETQ. In nucleotides, the CDR3 is TGCGCCAGCTCCAAAACCGGCGGAGGCTCCTACGAGCAGTACGTC. It specifies CASSKTGGGSYEQYV.

This clonotype was recorded at least ten times. The rearrangement joins TRBV6-1 to TRBJ1-4, with TRBD1 matching 7 bases. Germline V lookup: CDR1 MNHNS, CDR2 SASEGT. Trimming cost V 7 bases and J 0 bases; bases outside gene matches: 5. The length of the CDR3 is 15 residues. The CDR3: CASTRDRTTNEKLFF. CDR3 sequence (DNA): TGTGCCAGCACCCGGGACAGAACAACTAATGAAAAACTGTTTTTT.

This clonotype was seen a handful of times. V is TRBV28 and J is TRBJ1-6; a weak D match, TRBD1 (5 bases). The CDR3 is made up of 17 amino acids. Germline V lookup: CDR1 MDHEN, CDR2 SYDVKM. Between the trimmed V and J ends, which lost 6 bases and 8 bases, there was a span of 23 bases. CDR3 sequence reads: CASRIPGTQGGDSPLHF. The CDR3 DNA is TGTGCCAGCAGGATCCCGGGGACCCAAGGTGGGGATTCACCCCTCCACTTT.

The rearrangement links TRBV7-2 to TRBJ2-1; D possibly matches TRBD1 or TRBD2 (5 bases each). V shed 5 bases and J shed 6 bases, with 14 bases lying between them. Germline V gene lookup returns CDR1 SGHTA and CDR2 FQGNSA. The CDR3 runs to 14 residues. The CDR3, as DNA: TGTGCCAGCAGCCCGATTGGGACGAGCAATGAGCAGTTCTTC. Amino acids: CASSPIGTSNEQFF.

V usage is TRBV2 and J usage is TRBJ2-1; 9 bases align to TRBD2. Germline trimming cut 0 bases from V and 3 bases from J; bases unmatched to any gene: 15. Germline V CDR1 and CDR2: SNHLY, FYNNEI. This CDR3 region has 20 residues. CDR3 nucleotides: TGTGCCAGCAGTGAAGCGGAGGTGCGGGGGGGCCGCGTTTACTACAATGAGCAGTTCTTC. Protein product: CASSEAEVRGGRVYYNEQFF. Complete variable domain (other parts from reference TRBV2 and TRBJ2-1): EPEVTQTPSHQVTQMGQEVILRCVPISNHLYFYWYRQILGQKVEFLVSFYNNEISEKSEIFDDQFSVERPDGSNFTLKIRSTKLEDSAMYFCASSEAEVRGGRVYYNEQFFGPGTRLTVL.

There are a few counts of this clonotype. The gene calls are TRBV20-1 and TRBJ2-1, with 10 bases that match TRBD2. CDR1 is DFQATT, CDR2 SNEGSKA, per germline (reference sequence). CDR3 length equals 14 residues. V dropped 5 bases and J dropped 0; count of bases not matched to a gene: 1. The CDR3: CSAASGSSYNEQFF. CDR3 DNA: TGCAGTGCTGCTAGCGGGAGCTCCTACAATGAGCAGTTCTTC.

This sequence joins TRBV2 and TRBJ2-5; D unclear. The CDR3 sequence is 11 residues long. CDR1 is SNHLY, CDR2 FYNNEI, per germline. The ends were cut back, 6 bases at V and 6 bases at J, with 8 bases in the middle. CDR3 in amino acids: CASSDTQTQYF. The CDR3 nucleotides read TGTGCCAGCAGCGACACCCAGACCCAGTACTTC.

V and J are TRBV10-3 and TRBJ2-1; 11 positions agree with TRBD1. CDR3 size: 15 residues. V shed 2 bases and J 8 bases; nucleotides not matched to a gene: 5. CDR1 and CDR2 (germline): ENHRY, SYGVKD. The CDR3 reads CAISERTGGLDEQFF. Written as DNA, the CDR3 is TGTGCCATCAGTGAGAGGACAGGGGGCTTGGATGAGCAGTTCTTC.

This clonotype has just a few counts. This chain connects TRBV6-2 or TRBV6-3 to TRBJ2-3; possibly TRBD2 for D (7 bases). V was pared by 0 bases and J by 7 bases, with 14 bases between. This CDR3 is built from 15 residues. CDR1 and CDR2 from the germline V gene are MNHEY and SVGEGT. The CDR3 spells CASSYSGGGANTQYF. CDR3 coding DNA: TGTGCCAGCAGTTACTCTGGTGGGGGGGCGAATACGCAGTATTTT.

The chain couples TRBV7-8 to TRBJ2-7; TRBD1 is a possible D gene (5 bases). Trimming removed 5 bases at V and 2 bases at J, with 13 bases between. Germline lookup yields CDR1 SGHVS and CDR2 FQNEAQ. The CDR3 is 14 residues long. CDR3 protein: CASSKEQGTYEQYF. CDR3 DNA: TGTGCCAGCAGCAAGGAGCAGGGCACCTACGAGCAGTACTTC.

CDR3 residues: CSAEPSHRGPKTDTQYF. The CDR3 DNA is TGCAGTGCTGAACCAAGTCACAGGGGTCCAAAAACAGATACGCAGTATTTT. V gene TRBV20-1 combines with J gene TRBJ2-3, with 7 bases matching TRBD1. The CDR3 loop spans 17 amino acids. Germline trimming cut 5 bases from V and 3 bases from J; bases unmatched to any gene: 17. The germline gives CDR1 DFQATT, CDR2 SNEGSKA (reference sequence).

The chain has TRBV4-1 and TRBJ1-2; perhaps TRBD1 as D (5 bases). This CDR3 comprises 16 residues. CDR1 and CDR2 from the germline V gene are MGHRA and YSYEKL. Trimming left V 0 bases short and J 8 bases short, with 19 bases between. The CDR3 reads CASSQEGGGVLGGYTF. In nucleotides, the CDR3 is TGCGCCAGCAGCCAAGAAGGAGGAGGGGTGCTTGGAGGCTACACCTTC.

The chain uses TRBV7-3 and TRBJ2-1; D call uncertain. This CDR3 contains 16 residues. Trimming left V 5 bases short and J 5 bases short, with 19 bases between. Germline V gives CDR1 SGHTA, CDR2 FQGTGA. CDR3 nucleotides: TGTGCCAGCAGCGACACTCCGAAAGCGACTGACAATGAGCAGTTCTTC. Its protein is CASSDTPKATDNEQFF. Full variable domain (outside the CDR3, taken from reference TRBV7-3 and TRBJ2-1): GAGVSQTPSNKVTEKGKYVELRCDPISGHTALYWYRQSLGQGPEFLIYFQGTGAADDSGLPNDRFFAVRPEGSVSTLKIQRTERGDSAVYLCASSDTPKATDNEQFFGPGTRLTVL.

The table lists this clonotype with a few counts. The chain combines TRBV2 with TRBJ1-5; weak D call: TRBD1 (5 bases). Trimming pared 6 bases from V and 0 bases from J, leaving 6 bases between. The CDR3 totals 13 residues. Germline-derived CDR1 and CDR2 are SNHLY and FYNNEI. The CDR3, as DNA: TGTGCCAGCAGACAGGATAGCAATCAGCCCCAGCATTTT. It is translated as CASRQDSNQPQHF.

This rearrangement joins TRBV20-1 to TRBJ2-6; 10 bases line up with TRBD1. This CDR3 comprises 16 residues. Looked up from germline, CDR1 is DFQATT and CDR2 is SNEGSKA (reference sequence). The V and J ends lost 2 bases and 3 bases, in that order; junction bases with no gene match: 4. DNA of the CDR3: TGCAGTGCTAGAAGACAGGGGGCTGGTGGGGCCAACGTCCTGACTTTC. Translated: CSARRQGAGGANVLTF.

Only a few counts were recorded for this clonotype. V gene TRBV3-1 combines with J gene TRBJ2-2, with TRBD1 matching over 8 bases. Germline loops: CDR1 LGHDT, CDR2 YNNKEL (reference sequence). Unmatched junction bases numbered 5, after V lost 7 bases and J lost 1 base. This CDR3 spans 15 amino acids. CDR3 loop: CASTGQGGNTGELFF. The CDR3 DNA reads TGTGCCAGCACCGGACAGGGAGGGAACACCGGGGAGCTGTTTTTT.

The chain combines TRBV4-1 with TRBJ1-1; TRBD1 might be the D (6 bases). The CDR3 has 19 amino acids. Germline V gives CDR1 MGHRA, CDR2 YSYEKL. V was shortened by 2 bases and J by 7 bases, with 29 bases between the two germline ends. CDR3 sequence reads: CASSQSPPWGQGGWYEAFF. In DNA, the CDR3 is TGCGCCAGCAGCCAAAGCCCCCCCTGGGGGCAGGGAGGCTGGTATGAAGCTTTCTTT.

This clonotype occurred a few times. A much larger clone differs by one base, so this may be a read error. The rearrangement joins TRBV5-1 to TRBJ2-7; TRBD1 aligns across 10 bases. V shed 6 bases, J shed 1 base, and the junction held 4 bases outside the gene matches. Germline-derived CDR1 and CDR2 are SGHRS and YFSETQ. This CDR3 has 14 residues. The CDR3 nucleotides read TGCGCCAGCACCCCGGGACAGGGGTCCTACGAGCAGTACTTC. This translates into CASTPGQGSYEQYF.

This clonotype was detected many times. The chain has TRBV2 and TRBJ2-7; D gene unclear. V was shortened by 3 bases and J by 2 bases, with 8 bases between the two germline ends. This CDR3 is 13 amino acids long. Germline lookup yields CDR1 SNHLY and CDR2 FYNNEI. CDR3 DNA sequence: TGTGCCAGCAGTGAGACGCCGGCCTACGAGCAGTACTTC. The encoded protein is CASSETPAYEQYF.

This clonotype was seen more than once but under ten times. V usage is TRBV3-1 and J usage is TRBJ2-1; TRBD2 matches 15 bases. This CDR3 comprises 18 residues. V was clipped by 1 base and J by 6 bases; unmatched bases: 7. Germline CDR1 is LGHDT and CDR2 is YNNKEL (reference sequence). The CDR3 protein is CASSQAILGLAGGNEQFF. The CDR3 nucleotides are TGTGCCAGCAGCCAAGCGATATTGGGACTAGCGGGAGGCAATGAGCAGTTCTTC.